Shown below are 8 T cell receptor beta chains from a single sample sequenced in a study of cytomegalovirus exposure and HLA in healthy donors. The primer mix had 60 Vbeta and 13 Jbeta primers. TCRdb's table, derived via immunoSEQ multiplex PCR, lists solely in-frame clones and lacks some. The sample consists of about 200,000 clones, about four fifths of them appearing once. Sequenced: PBMCs. These receptors were taken from a girl aged 5 to 17 in good health and CMV-seropositive.

V gene TRBV4-1 combines with J gene TRBJ2-3, with 12 bases lining up with TRBD2. CDR1 and CDR2 (germline): MGHRA, YSYEKL. This CDR3 has 16 amino acids. V was clipped by 1 base and J by 3 bases; unmatched bases: 2. CDR3 protein: CASSQGLAGVTDTQYF. As DNA, the CDR3 is TGCGCCAGCAGCCAAGGACTAGCGGGGGTTACAGATACGCAGTATTTT.

The rearrangement links TRBV19 to TRBJ1-6; D is unclear. V lost 11 bases to trimming and J lost 10 bases, with 30 bases between them. CDR1 is LNHDA, CDR2 SQIVND, per germline (reference sequence). The CDR3 is 17 amino acids. The CDR3 DNA sequence: TGTGCCTCCAAAGAGGTCGGTCCCTCGAAGTTCCGCTCACCCCTCCACTTT. It codes for CASKEVGPSKFRSPLHF.

This clone was observed a handful of times. The chain carries TRBV18 and TRBJ1-1; D gene ambiguous. The CDR3 is 13 amino acids. Trimming pared 2 bases from V and 5 bases from J, leaving 9 bases between. Germline CDR1 and CDR2: KGHSH and LQKENI. CDR3 bases: TGTGCCAGCTCACCATGGGGAGGGACTGAAGCTTTCTTT. Protein sequence: CASSPWGGTEAFF. Full variable domain (remainder filled in from reference TRBV18 and TRBJ1-1): NAGVMQNPRHLVRRRGQEARLRCSPMKGHSHVYWYRQLPEEGLKFMVYLQKENIIDESGMPKERFSAEFPKEGPSILRIQQVVRGDSAAYFCASSPWGGTEAFFGQGTRLTVV.

The CDR3 here is CASSQAQDRNTGELFF. DNA of the CDR3: TGCGCCAGCAGCCAAGCGCAGGACAGGAACACCGGGGAGCTGTTTTTT. V usage is TRBV4-3 and J usage is TRBJ2-2; tentative D call: TRBD1 (6 bases). The CDR3 covers 16 residues. Looked up from germline, CDR1 is LGHNA and CDR2 is YSLEER. Trimming pared 1 base from V and 1 base from J, leaving 10 bases between.

This sequence joins TRBV27 and TRBJ1-1; TRBD1 might be the D (6 bases). Per germline, CDR1 MNHEY and CDR2 SMNVEV (reference sequence). This CDR3 contains 14 residues. V gave up 2 bases and J gave up 6 bases, with 13 bases separating them. The CDR3 bases are TGTGCCAGCAGTTTAGGACAGCCCCGCTCTGAAGCTTTCTTT. Translated, it gives CASSLGQPRSEAFF.

The CDR3 region has the DNA TGTGCCAGCAGTTTACAGGGCCTCTCCTACGAGCAGTACTTC. Amino acids: CASSLQGLSYEQYF. The J gene is TRBJ2-7, the V gene TRBV27; TRBD1 is a possible D gene (5 bases). Deletions cut 2 bases from V and 0 bases from J, with 8 bases between. The CDR3 runs to 14 residues. Germline lookup yields CDR1 MNHEY and CDR2 SMNVEV (reference sequence).

V gene TRBV15 combines with J gene TRBJ2-3; the match to TRBD2 covers 12 bases. The germline V gene has CDR1 LNHNV and CDR2 YYDKDF (reference sequence). The junction had 9 bases not matched to a gene; V was cut back by 8 bases and J by 6 bases. There are 15 residues in the CDR3. For the CDR3, the DNA is TGTGCCACCGTCTCGACTAGCGGGGGTTCGGATACGCAGTATTTT. It encodes CATVSTSGGSDTQYF.

The V gene is TRBV11-2, the J gene TRBJ1-1; D remains unclear. This CDR3 has 14 residues. Germline CDR1 is SGHAT and CDR2 is FQNNGV. V dropped 3 bases and J dropped 3 bases, with 11 bases sitting between them. This CDR3 is CASSLIGGDTEAFF. The CDR3 DNA sequence: TGTGCCAGCAGCTTGATCGGCGGGGACACTGAAGCTTTCTTT.